A single sample gave rise to the 27 T cell receptor beta chains below, sequenced in a study of T cell responses to AZD1222 COVID-19 vaccine. Method: immunoSEQ multiplex PCR; TCRdb's copy keeps in-frame clones and lacks some. The repertoire holds about 130,000 clones, with about nine tenths as singletons. The sample here was peripheral blood, taken 28 days after the second AZD1222 dose. Source of these receptors: an adult who received the AZD1222 COVID-19 vaccine.

This chain uses TRBV7-9 with TRBJ1-2; no firm D call. The germline gives CDR1 SEHNR, CDR2 FQNEAQ (reference sequence). The V end was cut by 4 bases, the J end by 1 base, with 16 bases between. This CDR3 contains 16 residues. CDR3 region: CASSSAPGFINYGYTF. The CDR3 region has the DNA TGTGCCAGCAGCTCTGCCCCGGGCTTCATTAACTATGGCTACACCTTC. Supplemented by reference TRBV7-9 and TRBJ1-2, the full variable domain reads DTGVSQNPRHKITKRGQNVTFRCDPISEHNRLYWYRQTLGQGPEFLTYFQNEAQLEKSRLLSDRFSAERPKGSFSTLEIQRTEQGDSAMYLCASSSAPGFINYGYTFGSGTRLTVV.

The J gene is TRBJ2-3, the V gene TRBV9; 7 positions match TRBD2. This CDR3 comprises 15 residues. The junction had 4 bases not matched to a gene; V was cut back by 0 bases and J by 3 bases. Looked up from germline, CDR1 is SGDLS and CDR2 is YYNGEE. DNA of the CDR3: TGTGCCAGCAGCGTAGGAGGCGGGAGAACAGATACGCAGTATTTT. Residues: CASSVGGGRTDTQYF.

The chain has TRBV6-5 and TRBJ1-3; D is uncertain. Trimming cost V 7 bases and J 1 base, with 5 bases left between them. Germline V gene sequence: CDR1 MNHEY, CDR2 SVGAGI. CDR3 length equals 12 residues. The CDR3 nucleotides are TGTGCCAGCATTGGATCTGGAAACACCATATATTTT. Its protein is CASIGSGNTIYF.

As DNA, the CDR3 is TGTGCCAGCAGCCTCGGGACACGCCGTGTAGATACGCAGTATTTT. Amino acids: CASSLGTRRVDTQYF. The V gene is TRBV5-4, the J gene TRBJ2-3, with a tentative D call TRBD1 (6 bases). Germline CDR1 SGHNT, CDR2 YYREEE (reference sequence). Between the trimmed V and J ends, which lost 4 bases and 5 bases, there was a span of 17 bases. This CDR3 comprises 15 residues.

The chain combines TRBV15 with TRBJ2-3; unclear D gene. V was cut by 0 bases and J by 3 bases, with 7 bases left in between. Germline CDR1 LNHNV, CDR2 YYDKDF (reference sequence). CDR3 length equals 14 residues. The CDR3 is CATSRDRATDTQYF. CDR3 nucleotide sequence: TGTGCCACCAGCAGAGATCGAGCTACAGATACGCAGTATTTT.

The V and J genes are TRBV19 and TRBJ2-7; TRBD1 matches 8 bases. V gave up 8 bases and J gave up 6 bases; unmatched junction bases: 12. CDR3 length: 14 amino acids. CDR1 is LNHDA, CDR2 SQIVND, per germline (reference sequence). The CDR3 loop reads CASGTGTGDGEQYF. The CDR3 DNA follows: TGTGCCAGTGGCACGGGGACAGGAGATGGCGAGCAGTACTTC.

The rearrangement uses TRBV5-1 and TRBJ2-2; TRBD2 aligns across 9 bases. The ends lost 4 bases at V and 1 base at J; junction bases unmatched: 5. The CDR3 sequence is 16 residues long. The V gene's germline CDR1 is SGHRS and CDR2 YFSETQ. The CDR3 region is CASSLGLARNTGELFF. CDR3 in DNA: TGCGCCAGCAGCCTAGGACTAGCGCGGAACACCGGGGAGCTGTTTTTT.

This rearrangement joins TRBV5-1 to TRBJ1-1, with D unclear. Trimming shortened V by 3 bases and J by 4 bases, and 7 bases separated the two germline ends. Germline values: CDR1 SGHRS, CDR2 YFSETQ. This CDR3 contains 12 residues. CDR3 in DNA: TGCGCCAGCAGCTCCGGAGTCACTGAAGCTTTCTTT. It codes for CASSSGVTEAFF.

CDR3 sequence reads: CASSREKGRYSNQPQHF. The CDR3 DNA follows: TGTGCCAGCTCCCGAGAAAAGGGACGGTATAGCAATCAGCCCCAGCATTTT. The chain recombines TRBV18 with TRBJ1-5; D is perhaps TRBD1 (5 bases). The germline V gene encodes CDR1 KGHSH and CDR2 LQKENI. Between the trimmed V and J ends, which lost 6 bases and 0 bases, there was a span of 18 bases. The CDR3 has 17 amino acids.

The rearrangement uses TRBV19 and TRBJ2-3, with TRBD1 matching over 8 bases. Germline V gene lookup returns CDR1 LNHDA and CDR2 SQIVND (reference sequence). This CDR3 spans 15 amino acids. V shed 5 bases and J 4 bases; nucleotides not matched to a gene: 8. CDR3 loop: CASSPTGQVSDTQYF. CDR3 sequence (DNA): TGTGCCAGTAGTCCCACGGGACAGGTTTCAGATACGCAGTATTTT.

This clone was counted once. The chain uses TRBV5-4 and TRBJ1-1, with no clear D. Per the germline V gene, CDR1 is SGHNT and CDR2 is YYREEE (reference sequence). The CDR3 is made up of 13 amino acids. V dropped 0 bases and J dropped 1 base, with 4 bases sitting between them. CDR3 protein: CASSLDQNTEAFF. Here the CDR3 DNA reads TGTGCCAGCAGCTTGGACCAGAACACTGAAGCTTTCTTT. Combining the CDR3 with reference TRBV5-4 and TRBJ1-1 gives the whole variable domain ETGVTQSPTHLIKTRGQQVTLRCSSQSGHNTVSWYQQALGQGPQFIFQYYREEENGRGNFPPRFSGLQFPNYSSELNVNALELDDSALYLCASSLDQNTEAFFGQGTRLTVV.

The chain recombines TRBV25-1 with TRBJ2-2, with 8 bases fitting TRBD2. Trimming removed 3 bases from V and 7 bases from J; junction bases left unmatched: 7. Germline CDR1 and CDR2: MGHDK and SYGVNS. This CDR3 comprises 15 residues. This CDR3 is CASSEPAGGRGELFF. The CDR3 nucleotides read TGTGCCAGCAGTGAGCCGGCGGGAGGACGCGGGGAGCTGTTTTTT.

The chain combines TRBV27 with TRBJ1-2; the D gene is possibly TRBD1 (6 bases). This CDR3 has 14 residues. From germline, CDR1 is MNHEY and CDR2 SMNVEV (reference sequence). With 3 bases removed from V and 8 bases from J, the gap between germline ends came to 16 bases. The CDR3 bases are TGTGCCAGCAGTTTTAGAGGGGGAGAAGGGGGCTACACCTTC. Amino acid sequence: CASSFRGGEGGYTF.

V usage is TRBV10-1 and J usage is TRBJ2-3; D not certain. Germline-derived CDR1 and CDR2 are WNHNN and SYGVQD (reference sequence). The CDR3 has 15 residues. Trimming shortened V by 4 bases and J by 3 bases, and 14 bases separated the two germline ends. In DNA form, the CDR3 reads TGCGCCAGCAGTGCTAGTCTCAACCCTACAGATACGCAGTATTTT. Translating it yields CASSASLNPTDTQYF.

V usage is TRBV5-1 and J usage is TRBJ1-6; D remains ambiguous. Trimming removed 2 bases at V and 0 bases at J, with 12 bases between. Germline values: CDR1 SGHRS, CDR2 YFSETQ. The CDR3 is 17 amino acids. The CDR3 DNA reads TGCGCCAGCAGCTTAGAGCCCCGGAGCTCCTATAATTCACCCCTCCACTTT. Amino acid sequence: CASSLEPRSSYNSPLHF.

The V gene is TRBV7-6, the J gene TRBJ1-1; D is possibly TRBD1 (6 bases). This CDR3 is built from 14 residues. V was trimmed by 8 bases and J by 1 base, leaving 14 bases between them. CDR1 and CDR2 from the germline V gene are SGHVS and FNYEAQ. The CDR3, as DNA: TGTGCCAGCCTACAGGGTACGGCGAACACTGAAGCTTTCTTT. Protein sequence: CASLQGTANTEAFF. The full variable domain, rest sourced from reference TRBV7-6 and TRBJ1-1, is GAGVSQSPRYKVTKRGQDVALRCDPISGHVSLYWYRQALGQGPEFLTYFNYEAQQDKSGLPNDRFSAERPEGSISTLTIQRTEQRDSAMYRCASLQGTANTEAFFGQGTRLTVV.

This clone was detected once. This CDR3 reads CASSQPGRTIYGYTF. In nucleotides, the CDR3 is TGTGCCAGCAGCCAACCGGGACGGACCATCTATGGCTACACCTTC. This sequence joins TRBV4-2 and TRBJ1-2; D is possibly TRBD1 (5 bases). Trimming took 2 bases from V and 4 from J, leaving 14 bases between them. The CDR3 covers 15 residues. Germline CDR1 reads LGHNA; CDR2 reads YNFKEQ.

The genes are TRBV7-2 and TRBJ1-4; D gene uncertain. V shed 0 bases and J shed 4 bases, with 12 bases lying between them. Germline V gene data show CDR1 as SGHTA and CDR2 as FQGNSA. The CDR3 is made up of 16 amino acids. CDR3 nucleotide sequence: TGTGCCAGCAGCTTAGCGTGGTGGCAGATTAATGAAAAACTGTTTTTT. Amino acid sequence: CASSLAWWQINEKLFF.

The rearrangement links TRBV18 to TRBJ2-7; 7 bases are a match to TRBD1. This CDR3 spans 15 amino acids. V was clipped by 4 bases and J by 2 bases; unmatched bases: 8. Germline loops: CDR1 KGHSH, CDR2 LQKENI. As DNA, the CDR3 is TGTGCCAGCTCACTCGGGACAGACGCTACCTACGAGCAGTACTTC. As protein: CASSLGTDATYEQYF.

The chain links TRBV28 to TRBJ1-1; D remains ambiguous. Trimming left V 6 bases short and J 5 bases short, with 16 bases between. CDR3 length: 14 residues. CDR1 is MDHEN and CDR2 is SYDVKM in the germline V gene. The CDR3 region is CASRGSISWTEAFF. The CDR3 DNA sequence: TGTGCCAGCAGGGGCTCAATCTCCTGGACTGAAGCTTTCTTT.

The chain carries TRBV19 and TRBJ2-5; TRBD1 matches at 11 bases. Unmatched junction bases numbered 7, after V lost 5 bases and J lost 5 bases. Germline values: CDR1 LNHDA, CDR2 SQIVND (reference sequence). The CDR3 extends over 15 amino acids. In DNA, the CDR3 is TGTGCCAGTAGTTCAGGACAGGGGGCGCATGAGACCCAGTACTTC. Translated: CASSSGQGAHETQYF.

This chain joins TRBV30 and TRBJ1-1; unclear D gene. Germline V gene data show CDR1 as GTSNPN and CDR2 as SVGIG (reference sequence). The CDR3 covers 14 residues. V was pared by 0 bases and J by 0 bases, with 8 bases between. In nucleotides, the CDR3 is TGTGCCTGGAGTGTTCTGGGCCTGAACACTGAAGCTTTCTTT. Its protein is CAWSVLGLNTEAFF. The full variable domain, its missing parts supplied by reference TRBV30 and TRBJ1-1, is SQTIHQWPATLVQPVGSPLSLECTVEGTSNPNLYWYRQAAGRGLQLLFYSVGIGQISSEVPQNLSASRPQDRQFILSSKKLLLSDSGFYLCAWSVLGLNTEAFFGQGTRLTVV.

The chain employs TRBV11-2 and TRBJ2-7; 7 bases map to TRBD1. The CDR3 has 16 amino acids. V lost 2 bases, J lost 0 bases, and 7 bases stayed unmatched. Germline lookup yields CDR1 SGHAT and CDR2 FQNNGV. The CDR3 reads CASSLNDGTVSYEQYF. CDR3 in DNA: TGTGCCAGCAGCTTAAATGATGGGACAGTCTCCTACGAGCAGTACTTC.

The J gene is TRBJ2-3, the V gene TRBV20-1, with 8 bases lining up with TRBD2. This CDR3 has 14 residues. The germline V gene encodes CDR1 DFQATT and CDR2 SNEGSKA (reference sequence). Trimming at V came to 3 bases and at J to 2 bases, leaving 4 bases not matched to a gene. The CDR3 reads CSASFSGDTDTQYF. CDR3 nucleotides: TGCAGTGCTAGTTTTAGCGGGGACACAGATACGCAGTATTTT.

With regard to this clone: The same CDR3 can be traced to other DNA sequences in this sample. The chain is built from TRBV6-2 or TRBV6-3 and TRBJ1-5; D gene ambiguous. From germline, CDR1 is MNHEY and CDR2 SVGEGT. V was cut by 5 bases and J by 7 bases, with 6 bases left in between. The CDR3 has 11 amino acids. In DNA form, the CDR3 reads TGTGCCAGCAGTCAAGGGCAGCCCCAGCATTTT. It yields the protein CASSQGQPQHF.

The genes are TRBV18 and TRBJ1-4; 9 nucleotides agree with TRBD1. The CDR3 covers 13 residues. Germline V lookup: CDR1 KGHSH, CDR2 LQKENI. Germline trimming cut 4 bases from V and 8 bases from J; bases unmatched to any gene: 2. The CDR3 sequence: CASSRDRGEKLFF. Written as DNA, the CDR3 is TGTGCCAGCTCACGAGACAGGGGGGAAAAACTGTTTTTT.

The chain links TRBV4-1 to TRBJ1-2, with 8 bases that match TRBD1. Germline assignment: CDR1 MGHRA and CDR2 YSYEKL. The ends lost 4 bases at V and 4 bases at J; junction bases unmatched: 8. The CDR3 has 15 amino acids. The CDR3 spells CASSPRTGLSYGYTF. The CDR3 DNA is TGCGCCAGCAGCCCCCGGACAGGGCTCAGCTATGGCTACACCTTC.